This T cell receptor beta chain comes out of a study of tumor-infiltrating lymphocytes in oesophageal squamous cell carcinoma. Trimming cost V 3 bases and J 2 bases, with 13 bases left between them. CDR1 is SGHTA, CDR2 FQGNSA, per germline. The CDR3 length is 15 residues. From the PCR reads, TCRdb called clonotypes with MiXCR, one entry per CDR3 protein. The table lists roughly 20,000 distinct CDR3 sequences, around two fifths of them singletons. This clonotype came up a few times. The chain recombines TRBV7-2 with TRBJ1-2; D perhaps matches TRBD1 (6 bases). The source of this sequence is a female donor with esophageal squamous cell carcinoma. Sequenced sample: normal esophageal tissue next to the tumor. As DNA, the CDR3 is TGTGCCAGCAGCTTCCCAGGGGTTAGCAACTATGGCTACACCTTC. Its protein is CASSFPGVSNYGYTF.